One and the same sample provided the 7 T cell receptor beta chains below, sequenced in a study of CD8 T cells in ankylosing spondylitis. TCRdb processed the 5' RACE reads anew with MiXCR; each CDR3 protein has one entry. This sample has some 70,000 distinct CDR3 sequences; about 5.2% occur once, and the top ten carry 2% to 2.5%. The sample consisted of blood, either unsorted or a sorted T cell fraction (not recorded which). Receptors originate from a male donor with ankylosing spondylitis or in good health (not recorded which).

This clonotype was seen repeatedly, ten times or more. The rearrangement links TRBV12-3 or TRBV12-4 to TRBJ2-5, with D hard to call. This CDR3 is built from 11 residues. Between the trimmed V and J ends, which lost 2 bases and 4 bases, there was a span of 2 bases. CDR3 bases: TGTGCCAGCAGTTTAAGAGAGACCCAGTACTTC. This sequence encodes CASSLRETQYF.

This clonotype was counted at least ten times. The CDR3 region is CASSPEGLRNEQFF. The CDR3 DNA reads TGCGCCAGCAGCCCCGAGGGACTAAGGAATGAGCAGTTCTTC. The V call is TRBV5-1, the J call TRBJ2-1; TRBD2 aligns across 7 bases. Germline V gene lookup returns CDR1 SGHRS and CDR2 YFSETQ. The CDR3 runs 14 residues. V dropped 4 bases and J dropped 7; count of bases not matched to a gene: 8.

This clonotype came up many times. The chain joins TRBV4-1 to TRBJ2-6; perhaps TRBD2 as D (6 bases). CDR3 length: 17 residues. The V gene lost 1 base and the J gene lost 0 bases, with 10 bases spanning the gap. Germline V lookup: CDR1 MGHRA, CDR2 YSYEKL. CDR3 sequence: CASSQAGTYSGANVLTF. DNA for the CDR3: TGCGCCAGCAGCCAAGCCGGGACTTACTCTGGGGCCAACGTCCTGACTTTC.

This clonotype was seen many times. The chain is built from TRBV3-1 and TRBJ2-2; 11 positions agree with TRBD2. V dropped 4 bases and J dropped 6; count of bases not matched to a gene: 4. This CDR3 spans 15 amino acids. The germline gives CDR1 LGHDT, CDR2 YNNKEL (reference sequence). As DNA, the CDR3 is TGTGCCAGCAGCCGTAGCGGGGGGGACCCCGGGGAGCTGTTTTTT. Its translation is CASSRSGGDPGELFF.

This clonotype was counted ten times or more. The chain is built from TRBV25-1 and TRBJ2-7; TRBD1 might be the D (5 bases). This CDR3 is 14 amino acids long. V lost 4 bases and J lost 7, with 17 bases in between. Germline V gives CDR1 MGHDK, CDR2 SYGVNS. The CDR3 reads CASSAALGDREQYF. For the CDR3, the DNA is TGTGCCAGCAGTGCGGCATTAGGGGATCGGGAGCAGTACTTC.

Ten or more counts support this clonotype. The chain uses TRBV20-1 and TRBJ2-7; tentative D call: TRBD2 (5 bases). Looked up from germline, CDR1 is DFQATT and CDR2 is SNEGSKA (reference sequence). The CDR3 has 13 residues. The V gene lost 0 bases and the J gene lost 6 bases, with 12 bases spanning the gap. The CDR3 sequence is CSARDPTRGEQYF. In DNA, the CDR3 is TGCAGTGCTAGAGATCCTACTCGGGGCGAGCAGTACTTC.

CDR3 DNA: TGCAGTGCTAGTAGGACTAGCGGGGTCGTCGAGCAGTACTTC. Translating it yields CSASRTSGVVEQYF. The chain joins TRBV20-1 to TRBJ2-7, with 12 bases that match TRBD2. There are 14 residues in the CDR3. V dropped 3 bases and J dropped 6; count of bases not matched to a gene: 6. CDR1 is DFQATT, CDR2 SNEGSKA, per germline (reference sequence).